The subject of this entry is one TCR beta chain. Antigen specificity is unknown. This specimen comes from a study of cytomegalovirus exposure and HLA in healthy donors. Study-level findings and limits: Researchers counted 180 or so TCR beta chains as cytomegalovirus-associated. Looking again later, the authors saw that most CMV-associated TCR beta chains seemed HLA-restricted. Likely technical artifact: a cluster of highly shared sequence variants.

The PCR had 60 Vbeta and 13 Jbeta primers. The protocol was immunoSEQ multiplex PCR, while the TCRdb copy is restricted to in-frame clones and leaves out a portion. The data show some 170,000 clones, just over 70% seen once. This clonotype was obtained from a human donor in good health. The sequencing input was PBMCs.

The CDR3 nucleotides are TGTGCCAGTACGGGGATTCAAAATCAGCCCCAGCATTTT. Encoded protein: CASTGIQNQPQHF. The chain uses TRBV19 and TRBJ1-5; no clear D. Trimming took off 7 bases at V and 4 bases at J, with 11 bases between the two ends. In germline, CDR1 is LNHDA, CDR2 SQIVND (reference sequence). The CDR3 has 13 residues.